What follows are 17 T cell receptor beta chains derived from one specimen sequenced in a study of shared clonotypes between healthy human individuals. Selected positively for CCR7 and CD45RO-negative, naive CD8 cells excluded terminally differentiated effector memory CD45RA+ cells. TCRdb's table, derived via immunoSEQ multiplex PCR, lists solely in-frame clones and lacks some. The sample consists of about 2.2 million clones, around 95% of them appearing once. The sample taken for sequencing was naive CD8+ T cells from PBMCs. Source of these receptors: a man in his late teens or twenties in good health. Some clones in this sample may be carry-over from other donors' samples.

V usage is TRBV7-9 and J usage is TRBJ2-2; 8 positions match TRBD2. The CDR3 contains 16 residues. With 6 bases clipped from V and 2 bases from J, the junction kept 8 bases outside the gene matches. Germline CDR1 and CDR2: SEHNR and FQNEAQ (reference sequence). The CDR3, as DNA: TGTGCCAGCAGGGAATCCGTAGCGGGAAACACCGGGGAGCTGTTTTTT. Translated, it gives CASRESVAGNTGELFF.

The gene calls are TRBV7-8 and TRBJ2-7, with D perhaps matching TRBD2 (5 bases). The V end was cut by 1 base, the J end by 4 bases, with 11 bases between. The germline V gene has CDR1 SGHVS and CDR2 FQNEAQ. CDR3 length: 14 residues. CDR3 sequence: CASSLGGMGYEQYF. CDR3 DNA sequence: TGTGCCAGCAGCTTAGGAGGGATGGGTTACGAGCAGTACTTC. Supplemented by reference TRBV7-8 and TRBJ2-7, the full variable domain reads GAGVSQSPRYKVAKRGQDVALRCDPISGHVSLFWYQQALGQGPEFLTYFQNEAQLDKSGLPSDRFFAERPEGSVSTLKIQRTQQEDSAVYLCASSLGGMGYEQYFGPGTRLTVT.

The chain combines TRBV7-9 with TRBJ1-1; D may be TRBD1 (5 bases). Germline-derived CDR1 and CDR2 are SEHNR and FQNEAQ (reference sequence). Trimming removed 5 bases at V and 5 bases at J, with 18 bases between. The CDR3 is 15 residues long. As DNA, the CDR3 is TGTGCCAGCAGCCGAGATATTGGGACTGAGACTGAAGCTTTCTTT. Protein sequence: CASSRDIGTETEAFF. Filled out from reference TRBV7-9 and TRBJ1-1, the complete variable domain reads DTGVSQNPRHKITKRGQNVTFRCDPISEHNRLYWYRQTLGQGPEFLTYFQNEAQLEKSRLLSDRFSAERPKGSFSTLEIQRTEQGDSAMYLCASSRDIGTETEAFFGQGTRLTVV.

The chain is built from TRBV5-6 and TRBJ2-1; D ambiguous. V lost 0 bases, J lost 0 bases, and 10 bases lay in between. The CDR3 totals 16 residues. CDR1 SGHDT and CDR2 YYEEEE come from the germline V gene. The CDR3: CASSLVISHSYNEQFF. The CDR3 DNA sequence: TGTGCCAGCAGCTTGGTGATTTCGCACTCCTACAATGAGCAGTTCTTC. The full variable domain, its missing parts supplied by reference TRBV5-6 and TRBJ2-1, is DAGVTQSPTHLIKTRGQQVTLRCSPKSGHDTVSWYQQALGQGPQFIFQYYEEEERQRGNFPDRFSGHQFPNYSSELNVNALLLGDSALYLCASSLVISHSYNEQFFGPGTRLTVL.

The V gene is TRBV11-2, the J gene TRBJ1-1, with 7 positions matching TRBD1. Germline CDR1 SGHAT, CDR2 FQNNGV. The CDR3 length is 14 residues. Germline trimming cut 5 bases from V and 1 base from J; bases unmatched to any gene: 4. The CDR3, as DNA: TGTGCCAGCAGCCAATACAGGGGGAACACTGAAGCTTTCTTT. Amino acids: CASSQYRGNTEAFF.

V and J are TRBV10-3 and TRBJ2-2, with D maybe TRBD1 (6 bases). This CDR3 is 14 amino acids long. Germline lookup yields CDR1 ENHRY and CDR2 SYGVKD. Trimming cost V 6 bases and J 2 bases, with 10 bases left between them. The CDR3 sequence: CAIRGTLNTGELFF. For the CDR3, the DNA is TGTGCCATCAGGGGGACACTTAACACCGGGGAGCTGTTTTTT.

In nucleotides, the CDR3 is TGTGCCTGGAGTCCCGGGACAGGGAGCTACGAGCAGTACTTC. This encodes CAWSPGTGSYEQYF. This sequence joins TRBV30 and TRBJ2-7; 9 bases are a match to TRBD1. Germline V gene data show CDR1 as GTSNPN and CDR2 as SVGIG (reference sequence). This CDR3 spans 14 amino acids. Trimming took 2 bases from V and 3 from J; bases not matched to a gene: 5.

The J gene is TRBJ2-4, the V gene TRBV9; no clear D. V was shortened by 3 bases and J by 1 base, with 17 bases between the two germline ends. This CDR3 region has 17 residues. CDR1 is SGDLS, CDR2 YYNGEE, per germline. The CDR3 DNA reads TGTGCCAGCAGCGCCTCCTCAACTTCCTATGCCAAAAACATTCAGTACTTC. It yields the protein CASSASSTSYAKNIQYF.

The V and J genes are TRBV6-6 and TRBJ2-1; 7 nucleotides match TRBD2. The CDR3 has 15 residues. With V trimmed by 4 bases and J by 3 bases, 6 bases remained unmatched. The germline CDR1 and CDR2 sequences are MNHNY and SVGAGI (reference sequence). The CDR3 loop reads CASSSGTTHYNEQFF. CDR3 DNA sequence: TGTGCCAGCAGTTCCGGGACTACACACTACAATGAGCAGTTCTTC.

The chain links TRBV6-5 to TRBJ1-2; 11 bases align to TRBD1. The germline CDR1 and CDR2 sequences are MNHEY and SVGAGI. The CDR3 sequence is 13 residues long. Trimming removed 6 bases from V and 8 bases from J; junction bases left unmatched: 5. In nucleotides, the CDR3 is TGTGCCAGCAGCCCGGGACAGGGGGTAGGCTACACCTTC. Translating it yields CASSPGQGVGYTF.

This clone showed up just once. The V gene is TRBV9, the J gene TRBJ2-5, with D perhaps assigned TRBD1 or TRBD2 (5 bases each). V was shortened by 4 bases and J by 5 bases, with 12 bases between the two germline ends. The CDR3 has 13 residues. CDR1 and CDR2 (germline): SGDLS, YYNGEE. In nucleotides, the CDR3 is TGTGCCAGCAGCCCGGGGAAGGGGGAGACCCAGTACTTC. Translation: CASSPGKGETQYF.

The V gene is TRBV13, the J gene TRBJ2-5, with TRBD1 matching over 7 bases. CDR3 size: 17 residues. The ends lost 3 bases at V and 6 bases at J; junction bases unmatched: 16. The germline CDR1 and CDR2 sequences are PRHDT and FYEKMQ (reference sequence). The CDR3 spells CASSFGPEDRPGQTQYF. The CDR3 DNA reads as TGTGCCAGCAGCTTTGGGCCCGAGGACAGGCCGGGACAGACCCAGTACTTC. The entire variable domain, with the rest obtained from reference TRBV13 and TRBJ2-5, is as follows: AAGVIQSPRHLIKEKRETATLKCYPIPRHDTVYWYQQGPGQDPQFLISFYEKMQSDKGSIPDRFSAQQFSDYHSELNMSSLELGDSALYFCASSFGPEDRPGQTQYFGPGTRLLVL.

CDR3 bases: TGTGCCAGCAGTGCACAGGGGGTATACGAGCAGTACTTC. This translates into CASSAQGVYEQYF. The rearrangement links TRBV2 to TRBJ2-7; TRBD1 matches 8 bases. V was pared by 4 bases and J by 4 bases, with 3 bases of the junction left unmatched. Germline loops: CDR1 SNHLY, CDR2 FYNNEI. The length of the CDR3 is 13 residues.

The V and J genes are TRBV11-2 and TRBJ2-5; 9 bases fit TRBD2. Germline V gene data show CDR1 as SGHAT and CDR2 as FQNNGV. Germline trimming cut 1 base from V and 1 base from J; bases unmatched to any gene: 4. The CDR3 totals 16 residues. In DNA form, the CDR3 reads TGTGCCAGCAGCTTAGGACTAGCGGTGATCCAAGAGACCCAGTACTTC. It specifies CASSLGLAVIQETQYF.

The gene calls are TRBV15 and TRBJ1-2; D remains unclear. This CDR3 is built from 15 residues. V lost 1 base and J lost 4, with 13 bases in between. Germline CDR1 reads LNHNV; CDR2 reads YYDKDF (reference sequence). In DNA, the CDR3 is TGTGCCACCAGCAGAGTGGAGAACGCCTTCTATGGCTACACCTTC. Translated: CATSRVENAFYGYTF.

The chain recombines TRBV4-1 with TRBJ2-3, with 10 bases aligning to TRBD2. Germline V gene data show CDR1 as MGHRA and CDR2 as YSYEKL. After removal of 1 base from V and 5 bases from J, the junction contained 9 bases not matched to a gene. CDR3 length: 17 residues. The DNA of the CDR3 is TGCGCCAGCAGCCAAGTGTCTAAGCTAGCGGGAGTAGATACGCAGTATTTT. It yields the protein CASSQVSKLAGVDTQYF.

J is TRBJ1-3 and V is TRBV9; 9 nucleotides line up with TRBD1. The CDR3 loop spans 16 amino acids. CDR1 and CDR2 (germline): SGDLS, YYNGEE. Losses at the gene ends were 4 bases for V and 4 bases for J; bases not matched to a gene: 9. CDR3 in amino acids: CASSTRDRAAGNTIYF. The CDR3 DNA reads TGTGCCAGCAGCACTCGGGACAGGGCTGCCGGAAACACCATATATTTT.